Included here is one T cell receptor (beta chain) sequence, with context. What it binds is not known. This entry comes from a study of vaccination and CD4 T cells after COVID-19. Study overall: The stimulating agents, overlapping spike peptides, came from SARS-CoV-2, HCoV-NL63, HCoV-OC43 and HCoV-229E.

Treatment reported: approximately 11-day PBMC culture with coronavirus spike peptide pools or control peptides (ViraFEST assay). Each well held 2 million to 2.5 million PBMCs in IL-2 (10 IU/ml) medium with approximately 9.2 ug/ml peptide pools. CDR1 and CDR2 (germline): LNHDA, SQIVND (reference sequence). This CDR3 contains 11 residues. V dropped 6 bases and J dropped 2 bases, with 4 bases sitting between them. The Oncomine TCR Beta short-read assay generated sequence data from the DNA of cultured CD4+ T cells. In TCRdb, the PCR reads were re-called with MiXCR into one record per CDR3 protein. The sample consists of 15,000 to 20,000 distinct CDR3 sequences, under 45% of them appearing once.

This receptor was identified in a human donor who had recovered from COVID-19. The V call is TRBV19, the J call TRBJ2-5; D remains unclear. The specimen was CD4+ T cells from blood, cultured in vitro, collected before SARS-CoV-2 vaccination. CDR3 region: CASSLQETQYF. The DNA for the CDR3 is TGTGCCAGTAGCTTACAAGAGACCCAGTACTTC. The whole variable domain, remainder taken from reference TRBV19 and TRBJ2-5, is DGGITQSPKYLFRKEGQNVTLSCEQNLNHDAMYWYRQDPGQGLRLIYYSQIVNDFQKGDIAEGYSVSREKKESFPLTVTSAQKNPTAFYLCASSLQETQYFGPGTRLLVL.